This T cell receptor beta chain was retrieved from a study of control samples from healthy donors and cancer patients (dated by TCRdb to 2020 to 2022). On this clone itself: The antigen it recognizes is unknown. No much larger clone is present one base from it, and per-base qualities are unavailable.

Receptors were amplified or captured by the immunoSEQ multiplex PCR assay. As stored in TCRdb, this immuneACCESS dataset retains in-frame rearrangements with V and J assigned. A fraction of the clones does not appear; measured against another copy, unresolved V genes explain less than half of the discrepancy, and the remainder lacks a known reason. The sample yields about 410,000 clones; about 93% were counted once. The ten largest clonotypes hold 5.5% to 8% of the sample. V ends up 11 bases short and J 2 bases short, with an unmatched junction base count of 11. The CDR3 covers 15 residues, taking in both the cysteine and the phenylalanine. Left in the record is the CDR3 DNA by itself, 45 bases read in frame from the first base. Taken from the germline V gene, the CDR1 and CDR2 loops are MNHEY and SVGAGI.

The sequence joins TRBV6-5 to TRBJ2-3; TRBD2 agrees with 9 junctional bases. The receptor was derived from a middle-aged man with head and neck cancer. Sequenced: PBMCs. The CDR3 in this case is CAGTPPGLATDTQYF. The nucleotide sequence is TGTGCCGGGACCCCTCCGGGACTAGCCACAGATACGCAGTATTTT.